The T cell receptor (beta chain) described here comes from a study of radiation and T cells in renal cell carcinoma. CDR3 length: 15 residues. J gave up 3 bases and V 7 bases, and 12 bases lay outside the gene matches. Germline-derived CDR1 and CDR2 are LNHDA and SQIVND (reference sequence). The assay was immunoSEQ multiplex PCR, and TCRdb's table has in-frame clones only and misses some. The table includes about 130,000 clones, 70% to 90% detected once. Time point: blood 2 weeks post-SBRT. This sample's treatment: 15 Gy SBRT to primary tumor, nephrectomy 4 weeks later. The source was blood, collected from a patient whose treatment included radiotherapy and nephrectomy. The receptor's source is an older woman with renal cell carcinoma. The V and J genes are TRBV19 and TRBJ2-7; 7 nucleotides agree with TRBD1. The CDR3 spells CASKRTGELGYEQYF. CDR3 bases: TGTGCCAGTAAACGGACAGGAGAGTTAGGCTACGAGCAGTACTTC.